These T cell receptor beta chains were read from a single sample in a study of blood T cell repertoires in COVID-19. The data were produced by immunoSEQ multiplex PCR, yet TCRdb's version contains in-frame clones alone and is incomplete. The sample has about 140,000 clones, 86% seen once. The sample was peripheral blood. These receptor sequences come from a woman between 55 and 75 years old with acute or convalescent COVID-19. Both conserved end residues are part of each CDR3. Fields, in order: CDR3 length, V gene, J gene, CDR3 protein.

16	TRBV4-1	TRBJ1-2	CASSQVKARGLSGYTF
15	TRBV27	TRBJ1-1	CASSFRFRGDTEAFF
15	TRBV19	TRBJ1-5	CASSIGMALNQPQHF
18	TRBV2	TRBJ1-3	CASSLDRTGPSSGNTIYF
14	TRBV11-3	TRBJ2-7	CASSLGTRWGEQYF
14	TRBV5-5	TRBJ1-2	CASSFWGGDYGYTF
15	TRBV19	TRBJ2-1	CASSMRSGASTEQFF
14	TRBV4-2	TRBJ2-5	CASSQLTAQETQYF
11	TRBV7-2	TRBJ2-5	CALLRQETQYF
14	TRBV5-1	TRBJ2-3	CASSSTAGTDTQYF
17	TRBV11-2	TRBJ2-7	CASSSPTGQDSSYEQYF
15	TRBV5-1	TRBJ1-2	CASSLDPGADYGYTF
14	TRBV7-2	TRBJ2-5	CASRLAGGPETQYF
16	TRBV5-6	TRBJ2-3	CASSSPPAGGTDTQYF
18	TRBV28	TRBJ1-1	CASSPPPGRGISGTEAFF
14	TRBV30	TRBJ2-7	CAWSWSGSSYEQYF
14	TRBV2	TRBJ2-2	CASSPGTGTGELFF
18	TRBV19	TRBJ2-2	CASSRSGTSGSYTGELFF
15	TRBV18	TRBJ2-7	CASSSRTGTSYEQYF
15	TRBV7-9	TRBJ1-6	CASSSRQGPGSPLHF
14	TRBV6-5	TRBJ2-1	CASRRDRGQDEQFF
11	TRBV7-9	TRBJ2-3	CASSLSYTQYF
15	TRBV5-1	TRBJ2-1	CASSFSRTGMDEQFF
15	TRBV5-1	TRBJ2-3	CASSLGPGGTDTQYF
13	TRBV4-1	TRBJ1-2	CASSQDRVYGYTF
15	TRBV11-3	TRBJ2-7	CASSLGQGSVYEQYF
16	TRBV5-1	TRBJ1-6	CASSGGGTARNSPLHF